A selection of T cell receptor beta chains follows, all from one sample in a study of T-cell reconstitution after alpha-beta-depleted transplantation in children. TCRdb recomputed calls from the PCR reads with MiXCR, one row per CDR3 protein. The sample has approximately 98,000 distinct CDR3 sequences, about 6.5% seen once. The input for sequencing was PBMCs, mostly from graft donor cells, taken 360 days after TCRalphabeta/CD19-depleted stem cell transplant. These receptors originate from a male patient under 10 years old who had a stem cell transplant for acute lymphoblastic leukemia, so the T cells may come from the graft donor. The CDR3 runs from the conserved cysteine through the conserved F or W. A D gene is named only where the DNA matches it firmly. Part of the rows lack a size; the others show once, few, many or a class for expanded clones.

NA,TRBJ2-7,13,many,TRBV7-9,CASSFPAGYEQYF,TGTGCCAGCAGCTTTCCCGCCGGATACGAGCAGTACTTC
NA,TRBJ1-1,13,few,TRBV2,CASPAGTLTEAFF,TGTGCCAGCCCCGCCGGGACTCTCACTGAAGCTTTCTTT
TRBD1,TRBJ2-7,15,many,TRBV4-3,CASSARQGEAYEQYF,TGCGCCAGCAGCGCCCGACAGGGGGAGGCCTACGAGCAGTACTTC
NA,TRBJ1-2,16,NA,TRBV4-2,CASSQSPLSPDYGYTF,TGTGCCAGCAGCCAATCGCCGTTGTCCCCTGACTATGGCTACACCTTC
TRBD1,TRBJ2-3,17,few,TRBV10-3,CAITRTGAAGPTDTQYF,TGTGCCATCACCAGGACAGGGGCCGCTGGGCCCACAGATACGCAGTATTTT
NA,TRBJ2-7,12,many,TRBV20-1,CSASLSSAEQYF,TGCAGTGCTAGTCTCTCTAGCGCCGAGCAGTACTTC
NA,TRBJ2-3,15,NA,TRBV10-2,CASSESGGMADTQYF,TGCGCCAGCAGTGAGTCGGGCGGGATGGCAGATACGCAGTATTTT
NA,TRBJ2-7,17,many,TRBV4-3,CASSQDFPGGPYYEQYF,TGCGCCAGCAGCCAAGATTTCCCGGGGGGCCCCTACTACGAGCAGTACTTC
NA,TRBJ2-1,14,many,TRBV7-2,CASSLAPARNEQFF,TGTGCCAGCAGCTTAGCCCCCGCTCGAAATGAGCAGTTCTTC
NA,TRBJ2-3,15,NA,TRBV30,CAWTLGSAGRNTQYF,TGTGCCTGGACCCTGGGGTCGGCGGGGAGGAATACGCAGTATTTT
NA,TRBJ1-1,12,few,TRBV7-2,CASSLARAEAFF,TGTGCCAGCAGCTTAGCCCGGGCTGAAGCTTTCTTT
NA,TRBJ1-1,15,many,TRBV20-1,CSARRQDLGRAEAFF,TGCAGTGCTAGAAGACAGGACCTGGGTAGGGCTGAAGCTTTCTTT
NA,TRBJ2-2,13,many,TRBV7-9,CASTSAPTGELFF,TGTGCCAGCACCTCAGCCCCGACCGGGGAGCTGTTTTTT
NA,TRBJ2-5,15,NA,TRBV11-1,CASSLGSGYQETQYF,TGTGCCAGCAGCTTAGGGTCGGGGTACCAAGAGACCCAGTACTTC
TRBD1,TRBJ1-5,16,few,TRBV24-1,CATSDDGQGYNQPQHF,TGTGCCACCAGTGATGACGGACAGGGGTACAATCAGCCCCAGCATTTT
TRBD1,TRBJ2-7,15,many,TRBV28,CASSSGQGTYYEQYF,TGTGCCAGCAGTTCCGGACAGGGGACGTACTACGAGCAGTACTTC
NA,TRBJ1-5,14,few,TRBV20-1,CSARTAKSIQPQHF,TGCAGTGCTCGGACAGCGAAAAGTATCCAGCCCCAGCATTTT
NA,TRBJ2-5,13,many,TRBV2,CASILDWEETQYF,TGTGCCAGCATCCTGGACTGGGAAGAGACCCAGTACTTC
TRBD1,TRBJ2-3,13,many,TRBV10-3,CAIRDSSTDTQYF,TGTGCCATCCGGGACAGTAGCACAGATACGCAGTATTTT
NA,TRBJ2-1,15,many,TRBV7-2,CASSLLASRPNEQFF,TGTGCCAGCAGCTTATTGGCTAGTAGGCCCAATGAGCAGTTCTTC
NA,TRBJ2-3,13,many,TRBV28,CASSLWGGDTQYF,TGTGCCAGCAGTTTATGGGGTGGAGATACGCAGTATTTT
NA,TRBJ2-3,15,many,TRBV20-1,CSARDLRGGADTQYF,TGCAGTGCTAGAGACCTACGTGGCGGAGCAGATACGCAGTATTTT
TRBD2,TRBJ2-3,15,many,TRBV6-5,CASSYSGRESDTQYF,TGTGCCAGCAGTTACTCAGGGAGGGAATCAGATACGCAGTATTTT
NA,TRBJ2-5,13,NA,TRBV15,CATSRDREETQYF,TGTGCCACCAGCAGAGACAGGGAAGAGACCCAGTACTTC
NA,TRBJ2-5,11,many,TRBV6-5,CASGQQETQYF,TGTGCCAGCGGACAACAAGAGACCCAGTACTTC
NA,TRBJ2-7,13,many,TRBV7-9,CASSFARAYEQYF,TGTGCCAGCAGCTTTGCCAGGGCCTACGAGCAGTACTTC
NA,TRBJ2-3,15,few,TRBV7-2,CASSARAIGTDTQYF,TGTGCCAGCAGCGCTAGAGCCATAGGGACAGATACGCAGTATTTT
NA,TRBJ2-2,14,many,TRBV27,CASSGRVRTGELFF,TGTGCCAGCAGTGGACGGGTCCGGACCGGGGAGCTGTTTTTT
TRBD1,TRBJ2-7,16,many,TRBV4-3,CASSQRPLGQSYEQYF,TGCGCCAGCAGCCAAAGACCCCTGGGACAGTCCTACGAGCAGTACTTC
NA,TRBJ1-1,13,many,TRBV7-2,CASSPHQGVEAFF,TGTGCCAGCAGCCCCCACCAGGGTGTTGAAGCTTTCTTT
NA,TRBJ2-2,12,NA,TRBV30,CAWSRNTGELFF,TGTGCCTGGAGTAGAAACACCGGGGAGCTGTTTTTT
NA,TRBJ2-7,12,few,TRBV20-1,CSAREGTYEQYF,TGCAGTGCTAGAGAGGGAACCTACGAGCAGTACTTC
NA,TRBJ1-2,18,NA,TRBV20-1,CSARDLGDPLYANYGYTF,TGCAGTGCTAGAGATTTAGGGGACCCCCTGTACGCTAACTATGGCTACACCTTC
NA,TRBJ2-5,14,few,TRBV7-2,CASSFAPVTETQYF,TGTGCCAGCAGCTTCGCCCCGGTCACGGAGACCCAGTACTTC
NA,TRBJ1-2,11,few,TRBV6-5,CASSYDGGYTF,TGTGCCAGCAGTTACGATGGAGGCTACACCTTC
NA,TRBJ2-5,10,many,TRBV29-1,CSGLSVTQYF,TGCAGCGGCCTTAGCGTGACCCAGTACTTC
NA,TRBJ1-1,14,many,TRBV20-1,CSANGRPMNTEAFF,TGCAGTGCTAATGGTCGCCCCATGAACACTGAAGCTTTCTTT
NA,TRBJ2-7,15,many,TRBV5-5,CASSLGGQISYEQYF,TGTGCCAGCAGCTTGGGTGGACAGATCTCATACGAGCAGTACTTC
NA,TRBJ2-3,19,many,TRBV7-6,CASSFRKGGPTGGTDTQYF,TGTGCCAGCAGCTTCAGGAAGGGGGGGCCGACAGGGGGCACAGATACGCAGTATTTT
NA,TRBJ2-7,10,NA,TRBV5-1,CASTLREQYF,TGCGCCAGCACCCTCAGGGAGCAGTACTTC
NA,TRBJ2-5,13,NA,TRBV7-9,CASSFPGRETQYF,TGTGCCAGCAGCTTCCCGGGGCGAGAGACCCAGTACTTC
NA,TRBJ2-6,17,many,TRBV28,CASSPITRPWGANVLTF,TGTGCCAGCAGTCCTATAACTAGGCCCTGGGGGGCCAACGTCCTGACTTTC
NA,TRBJ2-1,17,many,TRBV20-1,CSAEGQGASLSYNEQFF,TGCAGTGCTGAAGGACAAGGTGCCTCGCTCTCCTACAATGAGCAGTTCTTC
NA,TRBJ2-5,12,NA,TRBV3-1,CASSPHQETQYF,TGTGCCAGCAGCCCGCACCAAGAGACCCAGTACTTC
TRBD2,TRBJ2-2,19,NA,TRBV7-2,CASSLSLRVAGDWAGELFF,TGTGCCAGCAGCTTATCTCTTCGGGTAGCGGGAGATTGGGCCGGGGAGCTGTTTTTT
NA,TRBJ1-1,14,many,TRBV6-5,CASSYYGMNTEAFF,TGTGCCAGCAGTTACTACGGGATGAACACTGAAGCTTTCTTT